The rows below give T cell receptor beta chains drawn from one sample of a study of blood T cell repertoires in COVID-19. Produced via immunoSEQ multiplex PCR; TCRdb's table is partial and in-frame only. The table lists over 200,000 clones, around 90% of them singletons, with about 0.8% in the top ten. Sample: peripheral blood. These receptors were obtained from a man in his sixties with COVID-19, enrolled during active disease. Both conserved end residues are part of each CDR3. Each record gives: V gene, J gene, D gene, clone size, CDR3 protein, CDR3 DNA. The D gene is left open where the match is weak. Only some rows state a clone size, as once, few, many or a class for expanded clones.

V: TRBV5-1; J: TRBJ1-5; D: TRBD1; size: -; CDR3: CASSSGTGNQPQHF; DNA: TGCGCCAGCAGCTCGGGGACAGGCAATCAGCCCCAGCATTTT
V: TRBV3-1/TRBV3-2; J: TRBJ2-7; D: -; size: few; CDR3: CASSQEQIFGQYF; DNA: TGTGCCAGCAGCCAAGAACAGATTTTTGGGCAGTACTTC
V: TRBV30; J: TRBJ2-1; D: TRBD1; size: -; CDR3: CAWPWTGCNEQFF; DNA: TGTGCCTGGCCTTGGACAGGGTGCAATGAGCAGTTCTTC
V: TRBV6-5; J: TRBJ2-1; D: TRBD1; size: -; CDR3: CASSQPGQGAGEQFF; DNA: TGTGCCAGCAGTCAACCGGGACAGGGGGCGGGTGAGCAGTTCTTC
V: TRBV15; J: TRBJ1-5; D: TRBD1; size: -; CDR3: CATSRDLPTVQGHQPQHF; DNA: TGTGCCACCAGCAGAGACCTCCCTACAGTACAGGGGCATCAGCCCCAGCATTTT
V: TRBV27; J: TRBJ1-2; D: -; size: -; CDR3: CASSLSGAQNYGYTF; DNA: TGTGCCAGCAGTTTATCGGGGGCCCAAAACTATGGCTACACCTTC
V: TRBV12-3/TRBV12-4; J: TRBJ2-1; D: TRBD2; size: -; CDR3: CATRTAGGVEQFF; DNA: TGTGCCACCCGTACGGCGGGAGGGGTTGAGCAGTTCTTC
V: TRBV7-8; J: TRBJ2-7; D: -; size: -; CDR3: CASSASWTKDEQYF; DNA: TGTGCCAGCAGCGCGAGCTGGACTAAGGACGAGCAGTACTTC
V: TRBV6-5; J: TRBJ1-5; D: TRBD1; size: -; CDR3: CASRVTGLSNQPQHF; DNA: TGTGCCAGCAGGGTGACAGGGCTGAGCAATCAGCCCCAGCATTTT
V: TRBV11-2; J: TRBJ2-7; D: -; size: -; CDR3: CASSLTQGTTYGQYF; DNA: TGTGCCAGCAGCTTAACCCAGGGTACCACCTATGGGCAGTACTTC
V: TRBV5-1; J: TRBJ2-1; D: TRBD2; size: -; CDR3: CASSPEGGTSSPRFF; DNA: TGCGCCAGCAGCCCGGAGGGCGGGACTAGCAGTCCCCGGTTCTTC
V: TRBV30; J: TRBJ1-6; D: TRBD1; size: -; CDR3: CAWSRSQGRRNSPLHF; DNA: TGTGCCTGGAGCAGATCACAGGGGCGACGAAATTCACCCCTCCACTTT
V: TRBV18; J: TRBJ2-6; D: TRBD1; size: -; CDR3: CASSQGESGANVLTF; DNA: TGTGCCAGCTCCCAGGGGGAATCTGGGGCCAACGTCCTGACTTTC
V: TRBV28; J: TRBJ1-2; D: TRBD1; size: few; CDR3: CASRFDREGYTF; DNA: TGTGCCAGCAGATTCGACAGGGAAGGCTACACCTTC
V: TRBV3-1/TRBV3-2; J: TRBJ2-7; D: -; size: -; CDR3: CASSPTRGSYEQYF; DNA: TGTGCCAGCAGCCCGACACGGGGATCCTACGAGCAGTACTTC
V: TRBV3-1/TRBV3-2; J: TRBJ1-4; D: -; size: few; CDR3: CASSPSGGYGEKLFF; DNA: TGTGCCAGCAGCCCCAGCGGGGGGTACGGTGAAAAACTGTTTTTT
V: TRBV7-2; J: TRBJ2-5; D: -; size: -; CDR3: CASSADTYQETQYF; DNA: TGTGCCAGCAGCGCCGACACGTACCAAGAGACCCAGTACTTC
V: TRBV4-3; J: TRBJ2-1; D: -; size: few; CDR3: CASSQDPTYGAATGYEQFF; DNA: TGCGCCAGCAGCCAAGATCCGACTTATGGGGCGGCCACTGGATATGAGCAGTTCTTC